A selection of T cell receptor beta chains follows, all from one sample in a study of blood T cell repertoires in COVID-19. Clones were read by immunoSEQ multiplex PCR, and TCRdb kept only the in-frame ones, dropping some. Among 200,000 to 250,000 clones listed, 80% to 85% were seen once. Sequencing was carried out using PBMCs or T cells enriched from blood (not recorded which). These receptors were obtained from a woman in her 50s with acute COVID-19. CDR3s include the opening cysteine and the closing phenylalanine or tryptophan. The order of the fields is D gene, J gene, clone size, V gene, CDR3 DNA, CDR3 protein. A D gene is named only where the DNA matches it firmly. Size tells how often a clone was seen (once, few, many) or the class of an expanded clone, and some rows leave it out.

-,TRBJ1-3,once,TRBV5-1,TGCGCCAGCAGCGGGGGACACTTCTCTGGAAACACCATATATTTT,CASSGGHFSGNTIYF
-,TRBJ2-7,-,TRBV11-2,TGTGCCAGCAGCTTAGATCTTCTGCGGTTGTACGAGCAGTACTTC,CASSLDLLRLYEQYF
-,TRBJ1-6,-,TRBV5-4,TGTGCCAGCAGCTTCGGGACGGACAGTTCACCCCTCCACTTT,CASSFGTDSSPLHF
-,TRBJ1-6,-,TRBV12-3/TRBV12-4,TGTGCCAGCAGTTTCGGGGGAAATTCACCCCTCCACTTT,CASSFGGNSPLHF
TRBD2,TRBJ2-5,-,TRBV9,TGTGCCAGCAGCGTAGGGGGACTAGCGGGACGAGAGACCCAGTACTTC,CASSVGGLAGRETQYF
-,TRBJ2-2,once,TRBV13,TGTGCCAGCAGCTTAGTACGGGGGACGAACACCGGGGAGCTGTTTTTT,CASSLVRGTNTGELFF
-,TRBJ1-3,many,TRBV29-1,TGCAGCGTTGAAGCACGAGGAAAGCCTCGGAACACCATATATTTT,CSVEARGKPRNTIYF
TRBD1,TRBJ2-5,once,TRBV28,TGTGCCAGCAGTCTGATCACAGGGGCGCAAGAGACCCAGTACTTC,CASSLITGAQETQYF
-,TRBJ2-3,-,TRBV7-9,TGTGCCAGCAGCCATCAAGTGGCGGGAAGCACAGATACGCAGTATTTT,CASSHQVAGSTDTQYF
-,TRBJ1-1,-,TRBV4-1,TGCGCCAGCAGCCAAGATCATTACACTGAAGCTTTCTTT,CASSQDHYTEAFF
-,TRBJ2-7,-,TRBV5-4,TGTGCCAGCAGCTTGAACGCAGGTATCTTC,CASSLNAGIF
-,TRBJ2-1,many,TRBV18,TGTGCCAGCTCACCACCTGGCGGCCTCCTCTACAATGAGCAGTTCTTC,CASSPPGGLLYNEQFF
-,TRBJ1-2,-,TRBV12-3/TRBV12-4,TGTGCCAGCAGAGCCGGGGGCGGGGGTGGCTACACCTTC,CASRAGGGGGYTF
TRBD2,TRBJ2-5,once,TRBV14,TGTGCCAGCAGCCAATGGACTAGCGGAGTAGAGACCCAGTACTTC,CASSQWTSGVETQYF
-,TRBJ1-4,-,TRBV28,TGTGCCAGCAGTACACAGGTTACCGAAAAACTGTTTTTT,CASSTQVTEKLFF
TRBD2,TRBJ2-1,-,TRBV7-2,TGTGCCAGCAGCTTAGTAGCGGGGAGCAGCAATGAGCAGTTCTTC,CASSLVAGSSNEQFF
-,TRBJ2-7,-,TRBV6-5,TGTGCCAGCAGTTACGGAGGCGGTGGGACCTACGAGCAGTACTTC,CASSYGGGGTYEQYF
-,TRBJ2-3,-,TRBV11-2,TGTGCCAGCAGCTTGAGGCCAGGGACAGATACGCAGTATTTT,CASSLRPGTDTQYF
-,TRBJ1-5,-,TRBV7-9,TGTGCCAGCAGCTTAGGCGGTGAGAGTCAGCCCCAGCATTTT,CASSLGGESQPQHF
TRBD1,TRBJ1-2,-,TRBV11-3,TGTGCCAGCAGCTTAGGAGGGACAGGGTTGTTTGGCTACACCTTC,CASSLGGTGLFGYTF
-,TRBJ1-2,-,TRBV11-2,TGTGCCAGCAGCCCAACGGCAGGCAGCTATGGCTACACCTTC,CASSPTAGSYGYTF
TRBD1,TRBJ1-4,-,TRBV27,TGTGCCAGCAGTTTTTGGGGACAGGGTAATGAAAAACTGTTTTTT,CASSFWGQGNEKLFF
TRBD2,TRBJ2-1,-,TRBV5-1,TGCGCCAGCAGTCCAGTTGAACTAGCGGGAGCCCCCAATGAGCAGTTCTTC,CASSPVELAGAPNEQFF
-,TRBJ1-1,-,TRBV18,TGTGCCAGCTCACCAACAGTGAACACTGAAGCTTTCTTT,CASSPTVNTEAFF
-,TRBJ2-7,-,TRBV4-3,TGCGCCAGCAGCCAAGATAGGGCAGGGATCTACGAGCAGTACTTC,CASSQDRAGIYEQYF
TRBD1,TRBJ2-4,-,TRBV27,TGTGCCAGCAGTTTACAGGGGGCTGGCATTCAGTACTTC,CASSLQGAGIQYF
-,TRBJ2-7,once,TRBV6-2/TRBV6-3,TGTGCCAGCAGTTACGGTGGCGGGGAACCCTACGAGCAGTACTTC,CASSYGGGEPYEQYF
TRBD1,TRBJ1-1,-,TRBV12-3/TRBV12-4,TGTGCCAGTCACCGGACAGGGAACACTGAAGCTTTCTTT,CASHRTGNTEAFF
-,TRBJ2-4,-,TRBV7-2,TGTGCCAGCAGCCTTGAAAGCGGACAGAAAAACATTCAGTACTTC,CASSLESGQKNIQYF
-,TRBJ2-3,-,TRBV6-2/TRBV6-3,TGTGCCAGCAGTCGAACTAGTGGCACAGATACGCAGTATTTT,CASSRTSGTDTQYF
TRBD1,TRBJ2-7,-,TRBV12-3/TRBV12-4,TGTGCCAGCAGACAACAGGGGATGAACGAGCAGTACTTC,CASRQQGMNEQYF
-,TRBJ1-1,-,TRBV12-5,TGTGCTAGTGGTTCGGGCAGGGGTGTCCTGTTTGAAGCTTTCTTT,CASGSGRGVLFEAFF
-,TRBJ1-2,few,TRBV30,TGTGCCTGGAGTGTACGATCCCAGGGTAACGGCTACACCTTC,CAWSVRSQGNGYTF
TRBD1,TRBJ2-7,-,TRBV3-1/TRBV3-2,TGTGCCAGCAGCCAGGTCAGCGACTTAAACAGGGGCTACGAGCAGTACTTC,CASSQVSDLNRGYEQYF
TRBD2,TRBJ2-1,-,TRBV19,TGTGCCAGTAGTATCCTAGCGGGATCGGGCAATGAGCAGTTCTTC,CASSILAGSGNEQFF
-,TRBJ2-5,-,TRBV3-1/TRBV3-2,TGTGCCAGCAGTCCCCACCTGACTTGGGACCAAGAGACCCAGTACTTC,CASSPHLTWDQETQYF
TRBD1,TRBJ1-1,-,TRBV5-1,TGCGCCAGCAGCCGGGGACAGACGTACACTGAAGCTTTCTTT,CASSRGQTYTEAFF
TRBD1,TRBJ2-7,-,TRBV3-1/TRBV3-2,TGTGCCAGCAGCCAAGTATCCGGACAGGGGACGGTGCAGTACTTC,CASSQVSGQGTVQYF
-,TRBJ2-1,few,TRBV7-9,TGTGCCAGCAGCCCCCCTTTCCGGGCCGCGGGGTTATACAATGAGCAGTTCTTC,CASSPPFRAAGLYNEQFF
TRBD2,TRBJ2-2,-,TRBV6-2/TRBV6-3,TGTGCCAGCAGTTCGGGACTAGCGGGGATGAACACCGGGGAGCTGTTTTTT,CASSSGLAGMNTGELFF
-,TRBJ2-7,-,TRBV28,TGTGCCAGCAGTTCTCTTCTAACCTCCTACGAGCAGTACTTC,CASSSLLTSYEQYF
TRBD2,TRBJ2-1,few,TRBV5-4,TGTGCCAGCAGCAAGAATCCTAGCGGGGACAATGAGCAGTTCTTC,CASSKNPSGDNEQFF
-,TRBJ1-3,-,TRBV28,TGTGCCAGCGGCTTTCCAGGGGCTGCTGGAAACACCATATATTTT,CASGFPGAAGNTIYF
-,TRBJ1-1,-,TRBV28,TGTGCCAGCAGTTCGGGGGTTACTGAAGCTTTCTTT,CASSSGVTEAFF
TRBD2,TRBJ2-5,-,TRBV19,TGTGCCAGTAGTGGGGCTAGCGGGGGGGCCGGCTCCCAAGAGACCCAGTACTTC,CASSGASGGAGSQETQYF
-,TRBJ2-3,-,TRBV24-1,TGTGCCACAGCCCCCGGGGTAGCACCAAGCACAGATACGCAGTATTTT,CATAPGVAPSTDTQYF
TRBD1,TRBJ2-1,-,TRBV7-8,TGTGCCAGCAGCTTAGCCCCGGGACAGCCACACAATGAGCAGTTCTTC,CASSLAPGQPHNEQFF
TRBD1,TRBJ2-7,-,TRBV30,TGTGCCTGGAGCTGGAGTGGGACAGTCGTTTACGAGCAGTACTTC,CAWSWSGTVVYEQYF
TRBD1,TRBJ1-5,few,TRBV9,TGTGCCAGCAGCCGAGGGACAGGGGTTAATCAGCCCCAGCATTTT,CASSRGTGVNQPQHF
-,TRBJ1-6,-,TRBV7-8,TGTGCCAGCAGCTTCGGCCAGGGCCTATACAATTCACCCCTCCACTTT,CASSFGQGLYNSPLHF
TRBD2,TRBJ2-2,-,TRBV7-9,TGTGCCAGCAGCTTCGTCCCTAGCGGGAGGGCCGCCGGGGAGCTGTTTTTT,CASSFVPSGRAAGELFF
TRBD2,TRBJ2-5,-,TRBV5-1,TGCGCCAGCAGCACCCTTACGGGGGGGGGCCAAGAGACCCAGTACTTC,CASSTLTGGGQETQYF
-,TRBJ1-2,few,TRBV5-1,TGCGCCAGCAGCCACCCGGACGGAGAGGGTGGCTACACCTTC,CASSHPDGEGGYTF
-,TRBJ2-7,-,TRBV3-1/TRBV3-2,TGTGCCAGCAGCCAAATACAGGCCTACGAGCAGTACTTC,CASSQIQAYEQYF
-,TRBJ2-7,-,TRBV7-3,TGTGCCAGCAGCTTGGACCCGGGGGATTACTACGAGCAGTACTTC,CASSLDPGDYYEQYF
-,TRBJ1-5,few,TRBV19,TGTGCCAGTATCGATCGGGGGGGAAACAACAATCAGCCCCAGCATTTT,CASIDRGGNNNQPQHF
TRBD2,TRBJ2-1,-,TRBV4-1,TGCGCCAGCAGCCAAGATCCACCCAGGCTACTAGCGACCTACAATGAGCAGTTCTTC,CASSQDPPRLLATYNEQFF
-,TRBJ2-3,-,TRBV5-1,TGCGCCAGCAGCTTGGAGTCGGAGGTGAGCACAGATACGCAGTATTTT,CASSLESEVSTDTQYF
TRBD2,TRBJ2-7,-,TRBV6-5,TGTGCCAGCACCTCATCTAGCGGGCACGACGAGCAGTACTTC,CASTSSSGHDEQYF
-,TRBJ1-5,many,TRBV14,TGTGCCAGCAGCCAATTTGCGAATCAGCCCCAGCATTTT,CASSQFANQPQHF